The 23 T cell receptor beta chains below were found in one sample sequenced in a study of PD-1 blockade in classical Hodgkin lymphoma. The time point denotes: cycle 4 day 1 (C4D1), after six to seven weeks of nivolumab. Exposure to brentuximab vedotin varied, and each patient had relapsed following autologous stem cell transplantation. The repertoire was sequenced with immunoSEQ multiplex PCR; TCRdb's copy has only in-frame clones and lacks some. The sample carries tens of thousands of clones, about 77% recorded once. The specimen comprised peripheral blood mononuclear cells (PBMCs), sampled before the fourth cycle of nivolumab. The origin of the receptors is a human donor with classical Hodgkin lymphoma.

CDR3 protein: CASSLKRAGADGYTF. The CDR3 coding sequence is TGTGCCAGCAGCCTTAAAAGGGCAGGGGCCGATGGCTACACCTTC. V gene TRBV7-9 combines with J gene TRBJ1-2; possibly TRBD1 for D (6 bases). CDR1 and CDR2 (germline): SEHNR, FQNEAQ (reference sequence). The CDR3 has 15 residues. V was shortened by 5 bases and J by 6 bases, with 19 bases between the two germline ends.

The CDR3 bases are TGTGCCAGCAGCTTGGGGACGGGAAACACCATATATTTT. As protein: CASSLGTGNTIYF. The rearrangement joins TRBV13 to TRBJ1-3, with a tentative D call TRBD1 (5 bases). The CDR3 covers 13 residues. V was shortened by 3 bases and J by 4 bases, with 7 bases between the two germline ends. CDR1 is PRHDT, CDR2 FYEKMQ, per germline (reference sequence).

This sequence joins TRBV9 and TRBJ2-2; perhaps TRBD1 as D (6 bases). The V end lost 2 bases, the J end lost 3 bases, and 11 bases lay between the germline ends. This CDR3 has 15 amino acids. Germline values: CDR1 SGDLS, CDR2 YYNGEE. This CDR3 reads CASSVGPGDTGELFF. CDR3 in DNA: TGTGCCAGCAGCGTTGGACCAGGGGACACCGGGGAGCTGTTTTTT.

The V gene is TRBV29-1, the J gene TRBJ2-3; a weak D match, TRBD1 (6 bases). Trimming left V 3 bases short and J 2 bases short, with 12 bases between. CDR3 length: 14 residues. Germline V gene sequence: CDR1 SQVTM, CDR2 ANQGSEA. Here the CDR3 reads CSVEWTAHTDTQYF. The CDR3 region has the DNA TGCAGCGTTGAGTGGACAGCCCACACAGATACGCAGTATTTT.

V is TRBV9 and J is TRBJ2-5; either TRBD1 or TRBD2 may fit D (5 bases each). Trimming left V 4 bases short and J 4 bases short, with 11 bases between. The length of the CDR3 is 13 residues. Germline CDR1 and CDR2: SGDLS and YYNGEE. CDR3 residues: CASSSRAGETQYF. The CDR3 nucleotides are TGTGCCAGCAGCTCCAGGGCGGGAGAGACCCAGTACTTC.

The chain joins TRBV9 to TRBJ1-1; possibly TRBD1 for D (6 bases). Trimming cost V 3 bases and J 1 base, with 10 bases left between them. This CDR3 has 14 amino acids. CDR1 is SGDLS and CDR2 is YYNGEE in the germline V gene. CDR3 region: CASSANRANTEAFF. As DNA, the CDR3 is TGTGCCAGCAGCGCAAACAGGGCGAACACTGAAGCTTTCTTT. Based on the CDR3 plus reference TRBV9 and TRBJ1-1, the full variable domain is DSGVTQTPKHLITATGQRVTLRCSPRSGDLSVYWYQQSLDQGLQFLIQYYNGEERAKGNILERFSAQQFPDLHSELNLSSLELGDSALYFCASSANRANTEAFFGQGTRLTVV.

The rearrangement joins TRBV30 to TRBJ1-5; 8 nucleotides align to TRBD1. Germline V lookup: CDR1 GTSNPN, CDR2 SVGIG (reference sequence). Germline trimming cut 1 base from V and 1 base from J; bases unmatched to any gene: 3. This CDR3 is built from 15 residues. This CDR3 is CAWSAGGVSNQPQHF. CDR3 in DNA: TGTGCCTGGAGTGCAGGGGGCGTAAGCAATCAGCCCCAGCATTTT.

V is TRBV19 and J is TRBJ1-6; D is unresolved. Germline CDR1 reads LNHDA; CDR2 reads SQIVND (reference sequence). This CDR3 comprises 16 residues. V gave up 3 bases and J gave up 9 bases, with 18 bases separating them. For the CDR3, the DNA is TGTGCCAGTAGTATTGGTCCAGGTAGTTGGGGTTCACCCCTCCACTTT. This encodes CASSIGPGSWGSPLHF.

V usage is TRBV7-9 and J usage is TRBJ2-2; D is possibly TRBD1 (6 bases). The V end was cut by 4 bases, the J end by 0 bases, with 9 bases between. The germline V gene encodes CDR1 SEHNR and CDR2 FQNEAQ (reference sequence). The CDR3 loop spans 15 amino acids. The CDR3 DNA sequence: TGTGCCAGCAGCTCACAGGGATCGAACACCGGGGAGCTGTTTTTT. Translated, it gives CASSSQGSNTGELFF.

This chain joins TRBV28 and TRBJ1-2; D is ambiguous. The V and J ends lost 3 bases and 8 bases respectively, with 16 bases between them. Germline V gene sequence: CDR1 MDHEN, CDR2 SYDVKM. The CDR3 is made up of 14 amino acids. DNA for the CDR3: TGTGCCAGCAGTTTTATCGAGCGAGGTAGAGGCTACACCTTC. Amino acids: CASSFIERGRGYTF.

DNA for the CDR3: TGTGCCACCTTAGGGGTAAGGGACGGCGAGCAGTTCTTC. Translation: CATLGVRDGEQFF. The genes are TRBV10-3 and TRBJ2-1; D tentatively fits TRBD1 or TRBD2 (5 bases each). Germline V gives CDR1 ENHRY, CDR2 SYGVKD. This CDR3 has 13 amino acids. The V gene lost 10 bases and the J gene lost 10 bases, with 20 bases spanning the gap.

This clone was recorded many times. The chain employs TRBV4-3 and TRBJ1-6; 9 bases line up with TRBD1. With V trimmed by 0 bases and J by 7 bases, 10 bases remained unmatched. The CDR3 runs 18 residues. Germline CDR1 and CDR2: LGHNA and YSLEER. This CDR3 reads CASSQDGPQGAKNSPLHF. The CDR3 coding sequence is TGCGCCAGCAGCCAAGATGGGCCACAGGGGGCGAAGAATTCACCCCTCCACTTT.

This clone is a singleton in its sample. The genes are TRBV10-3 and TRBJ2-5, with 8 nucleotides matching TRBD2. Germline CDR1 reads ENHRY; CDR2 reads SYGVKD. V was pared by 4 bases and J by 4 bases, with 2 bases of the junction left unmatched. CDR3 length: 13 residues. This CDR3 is CAISVGGGETQYF. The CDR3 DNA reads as TGTGCCATCAGTGTCGGGGGGGGAGAGACCCAGTACTTC.

CDR3 in DNA: TGCGCCAGCAGCTTGTTTAGCGGGGGGGTCGCAGATACGCAGTATTTT. Amino acids: CASSLFSGGVADTQYF. The chain uses TRBV5-1 and TRBJ2-3, with TRBD2 matching over 11 bases. The CDR3 runs to 16 residues. Trimming took 1 base from V and 4 from J; bases not matched to a gene: 5. CDR1 and CDR2 from the germline V gene are SGHRS and YFSETQ.

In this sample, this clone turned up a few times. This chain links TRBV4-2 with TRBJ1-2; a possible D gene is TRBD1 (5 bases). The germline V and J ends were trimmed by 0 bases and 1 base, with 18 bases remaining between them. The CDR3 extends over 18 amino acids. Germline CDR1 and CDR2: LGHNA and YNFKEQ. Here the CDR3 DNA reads TGTGCCAGCAGCCAAGAAGTTCAAGTGGCGACAGATAACTATGGCTACACCTTC. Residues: CASSQEVQVATDNYGYTF.

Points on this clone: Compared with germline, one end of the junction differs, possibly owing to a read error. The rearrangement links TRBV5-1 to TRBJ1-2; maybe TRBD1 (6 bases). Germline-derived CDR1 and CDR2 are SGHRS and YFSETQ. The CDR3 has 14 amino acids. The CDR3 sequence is CASSYRTGFAGYTF. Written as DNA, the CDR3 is TGTGCCAGCAGCTATAGAACAGGGTTTGCTGGCTACACCTTC.

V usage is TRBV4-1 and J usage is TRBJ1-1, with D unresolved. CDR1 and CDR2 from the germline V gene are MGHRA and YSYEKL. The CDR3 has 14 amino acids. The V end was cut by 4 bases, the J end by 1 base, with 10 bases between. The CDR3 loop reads CASSPIDTNTEAFF. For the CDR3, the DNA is TGCGCCAGCAGCCCTATTGACACGAACACTGAAGCTTTCTTT.

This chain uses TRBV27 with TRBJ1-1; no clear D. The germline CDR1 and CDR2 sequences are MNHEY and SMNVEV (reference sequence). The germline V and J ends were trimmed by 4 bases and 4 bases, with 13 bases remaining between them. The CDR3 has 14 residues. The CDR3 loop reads CASSSLSLTTEAFF. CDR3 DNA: TGTGCCAGCAGTTCCCTGTCATTGACCACTGAAGCTTTCTTT.

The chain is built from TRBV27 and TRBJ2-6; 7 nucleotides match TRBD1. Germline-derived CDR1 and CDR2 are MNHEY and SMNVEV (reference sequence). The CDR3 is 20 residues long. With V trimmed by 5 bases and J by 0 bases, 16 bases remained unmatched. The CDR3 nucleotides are TGTGCCAGCAGTCCTTCGATGAGGGACAGAGCTTACTCTGGGGCCAACGTCCTGACTTTC. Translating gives CASSPSMRDRAYSGANVLTF.

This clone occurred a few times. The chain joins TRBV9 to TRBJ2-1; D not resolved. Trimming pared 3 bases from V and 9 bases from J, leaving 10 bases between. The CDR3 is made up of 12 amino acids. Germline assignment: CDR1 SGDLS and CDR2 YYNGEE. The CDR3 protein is CASSDPRAEQFF. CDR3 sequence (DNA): TGTGCCAGCAGCGATCCTAGAGCTGAGCAGTTCTTC.

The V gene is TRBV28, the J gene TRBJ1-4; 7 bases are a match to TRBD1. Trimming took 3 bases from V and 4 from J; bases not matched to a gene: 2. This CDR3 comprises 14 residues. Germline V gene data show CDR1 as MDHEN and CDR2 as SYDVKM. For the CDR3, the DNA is TGTGCCAGCAGTTTGCAGGGGGTTAATGAAAAACTGTTTTTT. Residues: CASSLQGVNEKLFF.

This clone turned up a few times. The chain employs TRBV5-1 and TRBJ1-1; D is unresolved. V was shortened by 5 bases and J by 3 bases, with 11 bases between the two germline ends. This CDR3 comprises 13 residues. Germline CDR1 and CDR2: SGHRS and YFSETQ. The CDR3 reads CASRGPTDTEAFF. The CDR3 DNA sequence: TGCGCCAGCAGGGGCCCAACGGACACTGAAGCTTTCTTT.

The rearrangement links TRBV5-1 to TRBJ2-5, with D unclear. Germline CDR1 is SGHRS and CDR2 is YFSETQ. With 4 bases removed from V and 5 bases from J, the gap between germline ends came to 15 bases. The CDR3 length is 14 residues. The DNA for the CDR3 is TGCGCCAGCAGCCCTGGTAGGGTTGGGGAGACCCAGTACTTC. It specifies CASSPGRVGETQYF.